This T cell receptor (beta chain) was documented in a study of cytomegalovirus exposure and HLA in healthy donors. Worth noting for this clone: The antigen is not known.

Overall study results and limits: Per a later analysis, 18,000 or so TCR beta sequences showed association with HLA alleles at 0.05 false discovery rate. A likely sequencing artifact accounted for one observed cluster of highly shared sequence variants.

The germline CDR1 and CDR2 sequences are SGHRS and YFSETQ. V lost 4 bases and J lost 3, with 15 bases in between. The CDR3 is 15 residues long. Researchers ran the PCR with 60 Vbeta and 13 Jbeta primers. Data came from immunoSEQ multiplex PCR; TCRdb stores just in-frame clones and leaves some out. Found here are about 100,000 clones, 50% to 65% of them singletons; the top ten hold approximately 3.8%. The material sequenced was PBMCs. The gene calls are TRBV5-1 and TRBJ2-3; D perhaps matches TRBD1 (5 bases). The clonotype was recovered from a man aged 25-45 years in good health and CMV-seropositive. The CDR3 DNA reads TGCGCCAGCAGCGCCCAAGGGCAGGGTACAGATACGCAGTATTTT. It translates to CASSAQGQGTDTQYF.